This T cell receptor beta chain was recorded in a study of blood T cell repertoires in COVID-19. Study-level information: Acute and convalescent COVID-19 samples came from the United States, Italy and Spain. Sample material is recorded as cDNA or gDNA derived from T cells, B-cell-depleted T cells, or PBMCs.

Original processing notes: Reference gene primer amplification gave nucleated cell count estimates. The data were produced by immunoSEQ multiplex PCR, yet TCRdb's version contains in-frame clones alone and is incomplete. The V and J calls and clone size come from that table; D and trimming were worked out from the DNA. The sample consists of 35,000 to 40,000 clones, about 87% of them appearing once. The CDR3 has 15 residues. CDR1 and CDR2 from the germline V gene are SGHRS and YFSETQ. V lost 5 bases and J lost 6, with 19 bases in between. The chain has TRBV5-1 and TRBJ2-3, with D tentatively TRBD2 (6 bases). This TCR derives from a human donor in a cohort sampled during active COVID-19. The specimen sequenced was peripheral blood. The DNA of the CDR3 is TGCGCCAGCAGGGGGGGATTAGGACCGTATGATACGCAGTATTTT. It translates to CASRGGLGPYDTQYF.